These 18 T cell receptor beta chains were sequenced from one sample in a study of spatial heterogeneity in lung cancer. Noted time point: sample taken at primary tumor resection. From tumor, nontumor lung or frozen PBMC, whole RNA was taken unsorted for sequencing. MiXCR was run by TCRdb on the 5' RACE reads, yielding one entry per CDR3 protein. The top ten clones hold 55% to 70% of a sample with 40,000 to 50,000 distinct CDR3 sequences, about an eighth of them seen once. Here the sequenced sample was PBMCs, taken at surgery. The receptors come from a male donor with early-stage non-small cell lung cancer.

This clonotype was recorded many times. The chain couples TRBV3-1 to TRBJ2-3, with D perhaps TRBD1 (6 bases). CDR3 length equals 15 residues. V was shortened by 4 bases and J by 3 bases, with 14 bases between the two germline ends. Germline CDR1 is LGHDT and CDR2 is YNNKEL (reference sequence). CDR3 sequence: CASSLVAGETDTQYF. CDR3 coding DNA: TGTGCCAGCAGCCTAGTAGCAGGGGAGACAGATACGCAGTATTTT.

In its sample, this clonotype was seen many times. The V call is TRBV24-1, the J call TRBJ2-1, with D possibly TRBD1 on 5 matching bases. The CDR3 consists of 14 residues. V lost 0 bases to trimming and J lost 6 bases, with 8 bases between them. Germline CDR1 reads KGHDR; CDR2 reads SFDVKD. The CDR3 coding sequence is TGTGCCACCAGTGATTTGAGTAGGGGCAATGAGCAGTTCTTC. This sequence encodes CATSDLSRGNEQFF.

This clonotype was picked up many times. A read error may produce the germline difference seen at one junction end. The rearrangement joins TRBV27 to TRBJ1-1; D is uncertain. The CDR3 consists of 12 residues. Germline CDR1 and CDR2: MNHEY and SMNVEV (reference sequence). CDR3 amino acids: CASSLGGESAIF. DNA of the CDR3: TGTGCCAGCAGTTTAGGCGGGGAATCGGCGATCTTT.

Of note for this clonotype: This clone may be a read error of a much larger clone one base away. The rearrangement joins TRBV2 to TRBJ2-3; 9 bases align to TRBD2. The germline CDR1 and CDR2 sequences are SNHLY and FYNNEI. The CDR3 totals 14 residues. CDR3: CVSSAGGGPDTQYF. The CDR3 DNA is TGTGTCAGCAGTGCGGGAGGGGGGCCAGATACGCAGTATTTT.

This clonotype occurred many times. The chain uses TRBV29-1 and TRBJ2-1, with TRBD1 as a possible D gene (6 bases). The CDR3 extends over 14 amino acids. CDR1 and CDR2 (germline): SQVTM, ANQGSEA. The V end was cut by 7 bases, the J end by 6 bases, with 19 bases between. Written as DNA, the CDR3 is TGCAGCGGAGAGCGGACAGCTCGGGGCAATGAGCAGTTCTTC. Its translation: CSGERTARGNEQFF.

This clonotype was recorded a few times. This sequence may be a read error, since a much larger clone differs from it by one base. The chain has TRBV6-5 and TRBJ2-1, with D uncertain. This CDR3 is 11 amino acids long. V dropped 1 base and J dropped 9 bases, with 4 bases sitting between them. CDR1 MNHEY and CDR2 SVGAGI come from the germline V gene. The CDR3: CASSYLGEQFF. The DNA for the CDR3 is TGTGCCAGCAGTTACTTGGGTGAGCAGTTCTTC.

This clonotype has a handful of counts. The chain carries TRBV7-9 and TRBJ2-2; the D gene is possibly TRBD1 (5 bases). The germline V gene has CDR1 SEHNR and CDR2 FQNEAQ (reference sequence). V lost 6 bases to trimming and J lost 2 bases, with 7 bases between them. The CDR3 length is 13 residues. The CDR3 loop reads CASSDSNTGELFF. Here the CDR3 DNA reads TGTGCCAGCAGTGACAGTAACACCGGGGAGCTGTTTTTT.

V and J are TRBV12-3 or TRBV12-4 and TRBJ1-4; D is unresolved. This CDR3 comprises 11 residues. V was cut by 6 bases and J by 5 bases, with 4 bases left in between. CDR3 nucleotide sequence: TGTGCCAGCAGCTTGAATGAAAAACTGTTTTTT. Its protein product is CASSLNEKLFF.

The table lists this clonotype with a few counts. The rearrangement joins TRBV12-3 or TRBV12-4 to TRBJ2-3; 12 bases map to TRBD2. The trim removed 6 bases at V and 2 bases at J, leaving 6 bases unmatched. The CDR3 has 16 amino acids. CDR3 amino acids: CASSHGLAGNTDTQYF. The CDR3 bases are TGTGCCAGCAGCCATGGACTAGCGGGGAACACAGATACGCAGTATTTT.

Ten or more counts support this clonotype. The chain has TRBV7-8 and TRBJ1-1, with 7 bases identical to TRBD1. The V gene's germline CDR1 is SGHVS and CDR2 FQNEAQ. Losses at the gene ends were 3 bases for V and 0 bases for J; bases not matched to a gene: 4. CDR3 length: 15 residues. The CDR3 coding sequence is TGTGCCAGCAGCTTCAGGGGGGAAGTGAACACTGAAGCTTTCTTT. It is translated as CASSFRGEVNTEAFF.

This clonotype was seen more than once but under ten times. The genes are TRBV6-5 and TRBJ2-1; D gene ambiguous. Germline CDR1 reads MNHEY; CDR2 reads SVGAGI. The ends were cut back, 7 bases at V and 0 bases at J, with 16 bases in the middle. This CDR3 contains 16 residues. The CDR3 loop is CASTPAGPFSYNEQFF. The CDR3 bases are TGTGCCAGCACTCCGGCAGGACCCTTCTCCTACAATGAGCAGTTCTTC.

This clonotype was counted between two and nine times. The chain couples TRBV7-8 to TRBJ1-1, with D hard to call. Trimming pared 2 bases from V and 4 bases from J, leaving 8 bases between. This CDR3 spans 13 amino acids. The germline gives CDR1 SGHVS, CDR2 FQNEAQ. The CDR3 bases are TGTGCCAGCAGCTTACGGGGAACCACTGAAGCTTTCTTT. Protein sequence: CASSLRGTTEAFF.

This clonotype was counted many times. V is TRBV28 and J is TRBJ2-3; TRBD2 is a possible D gene (5 bases). The CDR3 runs 18 residues. V was cut by 4 bases and J by 0 bases, with 20 bases left in between. Germline CDR1 reads MDHEN; CDR2 reads SYDVKM. This chain's CDR3 is CASSSSSEEAPSTDTQYF. The CDR3 DNA follows: TGTGCCAGCAGTTCTTCTTCAGAGGAGGCTCCTAGCACAGATACGCAGTATTTT.

This clonotype turned up a few times. The chain uses TRBV7-2 and TRBJ1-4; D is possibly TRBD1 (6 bases). The CDR3 is 16 amino acids. The V gene lost 4 bases and the J gene lost 4 bases, with 16 bases spanning the gap. CDR1 SGHTA and CDR2 FQGNSA come from the germline V gene. The CDR3 DNA reads as TGTGCCAGCAGCTCTCGCCCCAGGGGCCATAATGAAAAACTGTTTTTT. Translated: CASSSRPRGHNEKLFF.

This clonotype was detected a few times. The rearrangement uses TRBV7-2 and TRBJ2-1; tentatively, D is TRBD2 (6 bases). This CDR3 has 14 amino acids. V was trimmed by 2 bases and J by 6 bases, leaving 11 bases between them. Per germline, CDR1 SGHTA and CDR2 FQGNSA. DNA for the CDR3: TGTGCCAGCAGCTTATGGAGGGTGGGCAATGAGCAGTTCTTC. Its translation is CASSLWRVGNEQFF.

This clonotype was detected ten times or more. The chain couples TRBV7-8 to TRBJ2-2; 13 positions match TRBD2. CDR1 and CDR2 from the germline V gene are SGHVS and FQNEAQ. This CDR3 has 16 residues. J gave up 5 bases and V 5 bases, and 5 bases lay outside the gene matches. The CDR3 DNA sequence: TGTGCCAGCAGCCCCTGGACTAGCGGGGGTACCGGGGAGCTGTTTTTT. The encoded protein is CASSPWTSGGTGELFF.

This clonotype was recorded many times. This chain links TRBV6-5 with TRBJ1-3; no firm D call. The CDR3 is 15 residues long. The V end lost 0 bases, the J end lost 0 bases, and 6 bases lay between the germline ends. In germline, CDR1 is MNHEY, CDR2 SVGAGI. DNA for the CDR3: TGTGCCAGCAGTTACTCGATCAGCTCTGGAAACACCATATATTTT. It encodes CASSYSISSGNTIYF.

This chain links TRBV6-2 or TRBV6-3 with TRBJ1-2, with a possible D match to TRBD1 (5 bases). CDR1 is MNHEY, CDR2 SVGEGT, per germline. The ends were cut back, 10 bases at V and 8 bases at J, with 17 bases in the middle. The CDR3 length is 12 residues. The CDR3 sequence: CATFGTSGGYTF. Here the CDR3 DNA reads TGTGCCACCTTCGGGACTTCGGGAGGCTACACCTTC.